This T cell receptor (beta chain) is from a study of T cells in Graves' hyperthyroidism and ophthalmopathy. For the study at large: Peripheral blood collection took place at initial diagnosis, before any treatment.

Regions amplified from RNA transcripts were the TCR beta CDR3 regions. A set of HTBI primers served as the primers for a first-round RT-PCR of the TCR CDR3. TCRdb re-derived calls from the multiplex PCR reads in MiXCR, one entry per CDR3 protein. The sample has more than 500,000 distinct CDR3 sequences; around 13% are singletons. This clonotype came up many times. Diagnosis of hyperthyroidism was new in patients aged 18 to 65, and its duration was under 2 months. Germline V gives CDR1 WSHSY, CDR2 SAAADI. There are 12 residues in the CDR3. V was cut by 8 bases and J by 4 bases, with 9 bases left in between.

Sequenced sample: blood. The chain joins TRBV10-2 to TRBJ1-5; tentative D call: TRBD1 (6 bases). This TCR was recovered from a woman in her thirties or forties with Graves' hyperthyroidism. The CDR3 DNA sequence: TGCGCCAGCGGGGGGGCTAATCAGCCCCAGCATTTT. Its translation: CASGGANQPQHF.